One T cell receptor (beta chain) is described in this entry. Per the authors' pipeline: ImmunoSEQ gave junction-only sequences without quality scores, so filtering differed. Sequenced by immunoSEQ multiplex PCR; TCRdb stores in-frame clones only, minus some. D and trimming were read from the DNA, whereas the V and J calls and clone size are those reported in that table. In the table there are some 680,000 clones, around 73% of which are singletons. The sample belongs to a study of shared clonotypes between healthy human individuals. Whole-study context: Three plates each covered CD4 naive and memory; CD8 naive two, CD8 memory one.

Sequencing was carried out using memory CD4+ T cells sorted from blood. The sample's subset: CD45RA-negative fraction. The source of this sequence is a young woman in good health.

CDR3 bases: TGTGCCAGCACCAATGGGGGGACCCCCTTTAGTGAGCAGTACTTC. It yields the protein CASTNGGTPFSEQYF. The chain recombines TRBV28 with TRBJ2-7; possible D gene TRBD2, 6 bases. This CDR3 region has 15 residues. Germline CDR1 is MDHEN and CDR2 is SYDVKM. Trimming pared 7 bases from V and 7 bases from J, leaving 23 bases between.